This is a list of T cell receptor beta chains from one sample in a study of cytotoxic CD8 clonotypes in ibrutinib-treated CLL. Repertoires were generated with immunoSEQ multiplex PCR, while TCRdb's copy carries only in-frame clones and drops some. In the table there are fewer than 400,000 clones, roughly two thirds of which are singletons. Here the sequenced sample was PBMCs, taken after 36 months of ibrutinib treatment. Source of these receptors: a human donor with chronic lymphocytic leukemia. The CDR3 runs from the conserved cysteine through the conserved F or W. D genes are given only for firm matches. Part of the rows lack a size; the others show once, few, many or a class for expanded clones.

>13|.|TRBV2|TRBJ1-1|.
CASSMARGTEAFF
TGTGCCAGCAGTATGGCTCGGGGGACTGAAGCTTTCTTT
>13|.|TRBV10-3|TRBJ2-2|.
CAISVGNTGELFF
TGTGCCATCAGTGTTGGCAACACCGGGGAGCTGTTTTTT
>14|.|TRBV25-1|TRBJ1-5|.
CAPHPGDSNQPQHF
TGTGCCCCCCACCCGGGGGATAGCAATCAGCCCCAGCATTTT
>12|.|TRBV6-5|TRBJ1-2|.
CASTRRGLGYTF
TGTGCCAGCACTAGACGGGGGCTGGGCTACACCTTC
>15|TRBD1|TRBV6-1|TRBJ2-7|.
CASSATGVGSYEQYF
TGTGCCAGCAGCGCGACAGGGGTAGGGTCCTACGAGCAGTACTTC
>15|.|TRBV6-6|TRBJ2-7|.
CASSISQGFPYEQYF
TGTGCCAGCAGTATATCTCAGGGTTTCCCCTACGAGCAGTACTTC
>13|TRBD1|TRBV5-1|TRBJ2-7|.
CASSLGTGYEQYF
TGCGCCAGCAGCTTGGGGACAGGGTACGAGCAGTACTTC
>13|.|TRBV2|TRBJ1-1|few
CASSEGGVAEAFF
TGTGCCAGCAGTGAAGGAGGGGTAGCTGAAGCTTTCTTT
>15|.|TRBV11-3|TRBJ1-4|few
CASSPNRGYNEKLFF
TGTGCCAGCAGTCCGAACCGTGGCTACAATGAAAAACTGTTTTTT
>13|.|TRBV27|TRBJ2-2|.
CASNRGKTGELFF
TGTGCCAGCAATCGTGGAAAAACCGGGGAGCTGTTTTTT
>15|.|TRBV15|TRBJ2-7|.
CATSSRVREPYEQYF
TGTGCCACCAGCAGCCGCGTTCGGGAACCCTACGAGCAGTACTTC
>13|TRBD2|TRBV29-1|TRBJ2-7|.
CSVALAVTYEQYF
TGCAGCGTTGCACTAGCGGTCACCTACGAGCAGTACTTC
>13|.|TRBV5-8|TRBJ2-7|few
CASSFRGSYEQYF
TGTGCCAGCAGCTTCAGAGGGAGCTACGAGCAGTACTTC
>13|.|TRBV5-1|TRBJ2-7|.
CATRDTRTYEQYF
TGCGCCACCCGGGACACTAGAACCTACGAGCAGTACTTC
>15|TRBD2|TRBV9|TRBJ2-2|.
CASSRTSGYAGELFF
TGTGCCAGCAGCCGGACTAGCGGGTACGCCGGGGAGCTGTTTTTT
>16|TRBD1|TRBV2|TRBJ2-7|once
CASSEIHGTGDYEQYF
TGTGCCAGCAGTGAAATCCACGGGACAGGGGACTACGAGCAGTACTTC
>15|TRBD2|TRBV29-1|TRBJ2-1|.
CSVEEGLAAYNEQFF
TGCAGCGTTGAGGAGGGACTAGCGGCTTATAATGAGCAGTTCTTC
>16|TRBD2|TRBV6-5|TRBJ2-2|.
CASSYQLAGGTGELFF
TGTGCCAGCAGTTACCAGCTAGCGGGGGGGACCGGGGAGCTGTTTTTT
>13|.|TRBV6-6|TRBJ2-3|.
CASSQLTTDTQYF
TGTGCCAGCAGTCAACTCACGACAGATACGCAGTATTTT
>13|.|TRBV28|TRBJ1-2|few
CASSLWQAGGYTF
TGTGCCAGCAGTTTGTGGCAGGCCGGGGGCTACACCTTC
>15|TRBD1|TRBV7-8|TRBJ1-1|.
CASSQRQGVNTEAFF
TGTGCCAGCAGCCAACGACAGGGGGTGAACACTGAAGCTTTCTTT
>12|.|TRBV6-1|TRBJ2-7|.
CASTYRVYEQYF
TGTGCCAGCACCTACAGGGTCTACGAGCAGTACTTC
>14|.|TRBV2|TRBJ2-7|.
CASTLVSGSYEQYF
TGTGCCAGCACGCTCGTCAGCGGGTCCTACGAGCAGTACTTC
>15|.|TRBV6-5|TRBJ1-2|.
CASSQDPTSYYGYTF
TGTGCCAGCAGTCAGGACCCGACAAGTTACTATGGCTACACCTTC
>16|.|TRBV13|TRBJ2-1|.
CASSSPGRPVGSEQFF
TGTGCCAGCAGCTCCCCAGGGCGCCCGGTCGGAAGTGAGCAGTTCTTC
>15|.|TRBV4-1|TRBJ2-7|.
CASSQDWGSSYEQYF
TGCGCCAGCAGCCAAGACTGGGGGAGCTCCTACGAGCAGTACTTC
>12|TRBD2|TRBV13|TRBJ2-5|.
CASSLVAGAQYF
TGTGCCAGCAGCTTAGTAGCGGGGGCCCAGTACTTC